This passage covers 10 T cell receptor beta chains from one sample sequenced in a study of CD8 T cells in Susac syndrome. An input of about 0.5 to 1 ug of RNA was subjected to reverse transcription using random hexamers. MiXCR was run by TCRdb on the immunoSEQ multiplex PCR reads, yielding one entry per CDR3 protein. The sample has roughly 140,000 distinct CDR3 sequences, approximately 93% seen once. The material sequenced was CD8+ T cells from PBMCs. Receptor source: a human donor in good health.

The J gene is TRBJ1-1, the V gene TRBV20-1; no clear D. The CDR3 sequence is 14 residues long. The V gene lost 1 base and the J gene lost 0 bases, with 9 bases spanning the gap. Per germline, CDR1 DFQATT and CDR2 SNEGSKA (reference sequence). CDR3 sequence: CSARVGRMNTEAFF. The CDR3 DNA sequence: TGCAGTGCTAGAGTGGGCAGGATGAACACTGAAGCTTTCTTT.

This clonotype has a handful of counts. The chain joins TRBV19 to TRBJ1-5; perhaps TRBD1 as D (6 bases). The CDR3 covers 12 residues. The V gene's germline CDR1 is LNHDA and CDR2 SQIVND (reference sequence). V was pared by 5 bases and J by 4 bases, with 6 bases between. The chain's CDR3 is CASSQGNQPQHF. The DNA for the CDR3 is TGTGCCAGTAGTCAGGGGAATCAGCCCCAGCATTTT.

The chain recombines TRBV3-1 with TRBJ1-5; D is unclear. The CDR3 totals 16 residues. The ends were cut back, 0 bases at V and 0 bases at J, with 9 bases in the middle. Germline V gene data show CDR1 as LGHDT and CDR2 as YNNKEL (reference sequence). CDR3 sequence reads: CASSQDLADSNQPQHF. The CDR3 nucleotides are TGTGCCAGCAGCCAAGATCTGGCGGATAGCAATCAGCCCCAGCATTTT.

The chain joins TRBV27 to TRBJ2-3; D perhaps matches TRBD2 (6 bases). This CDR3 comprises 15 residues. V was shortened by 3 bases and J by 4 bases, with 14 bases between the two germline ends. Looked up from germline, CDR1 is MNHEY and CDR2 is SMNVEV (reference sequence). For the CDR3, the DNA is TGTGCCAGCAGTTTGAGTGGGGGGATCCCAGATACGCAGTATTTT. This encodes CASSLSGGIPDTQYF.

This clonotype was observed a few times. This CDR3 is CASSLLGEQFF. The CDR3 region has the DNA TGTGCCAGCAGTTTATTGGGGGAGCAGTTCTTC. This chain joins TRBV28 and TRBJ2-1; no clear D. The CDR3 covers 11 residues. V dropped 1 base and J dropped 10 bases, with 5 bases sitting between them. In germline, CDR1 is MDHEN, CDR2 SYDVKM.

The V call is TRBV13, the J call TRBJ2-7, with D uncertain. The germline V gene encodes CDR1 PRHDT and CDR2 FYEKMQ (reference sequence). V was clipped by 2 bases and J by 2 bases, with 7 bases between them. The CDR3 covers 13 residues. Here the CDR3 DNA reads TGTGCCAGCAGCTTACGCGTCACCTACGAGCAGTACTTC. It is translated as CASSLRVTYEQYF.

The gene calls are TRBV30 and TRBJ1-1; D is possibly TRBD1 (6 bases). The CDR3 consists of 13 residues. In germline, CDR1 is GTSNPN, CDR2 SVGIG (reference sequence). V was cut by 8 bases and J by 0 bases, with 13 bases left in between. For the CDR3, the DNA is TGTGCCGGATCACAGGGATTGAACACTGAAGCTTTCTTT. Encoded protein: CAGSQGLNTEAFF. Full variable domain (remainder filled in from reference TRBV30 and TRBJ1-1): SQTIHQWPATLVQPVGSPLSLECTVEGTSNPNLYWYRQAAGRGLQLLFYSVGIGQISSEVPQNLSASRPQDRQFILSSKKLLLSDSGFYLCAGSQGLNTEAFFGQGTRLTVV.

V usage is TRBV27 and J usage is TRBJ2-7; 7 bases map to TRBD1. The CDR3 is made up of 14 amino acids. Germline V gene sequence: CDR1 MNHEY, CDR2 SMNVEV (reference sequence). Trimming cost V 2 bases and J 6 bases; bases outside gene matches: 7. As DNA, the CDR3 is TGTGCCAGCAGTTTAGGACAGGAGGCGGGCGAGCAGTACTTC. Translating gives CASSLGQEAGEQYF.

The V and J genes are TRBV9 and TRBJ2-7, with a weak D call TRBD1 (6 bases). CDR1 is SGDLS and CDR2 is YYNGEE in the germline V gene. V dropped 0 bases and J dropped 2 bases, with 9 bases sitting between them. The CDR3 extends over 14 amino acids. CDR3 sequence (DNA): TGTGCCAGCAGCGTAGGTGAGGGGGCCTACGAGCAGTACTTC. As protein: CASSVGEGAYEQYF.

This chain links TRBV29-1 with TRBJ2-1, with a tentative D call TRBD1 (6 bases). The CDR3 runs to 12 residues. Trimming stripped 7 bases from V and 3 bases from J, with 10 bases between. CDR1 is SQVTM, CDR2 ANQGSEA, per germline. In DNA, the CDR3 is TGCAGCGCCCAGGGGAACTACAATGAGCAGTTCTTC. This codes for CSAQGNYNEQFF.